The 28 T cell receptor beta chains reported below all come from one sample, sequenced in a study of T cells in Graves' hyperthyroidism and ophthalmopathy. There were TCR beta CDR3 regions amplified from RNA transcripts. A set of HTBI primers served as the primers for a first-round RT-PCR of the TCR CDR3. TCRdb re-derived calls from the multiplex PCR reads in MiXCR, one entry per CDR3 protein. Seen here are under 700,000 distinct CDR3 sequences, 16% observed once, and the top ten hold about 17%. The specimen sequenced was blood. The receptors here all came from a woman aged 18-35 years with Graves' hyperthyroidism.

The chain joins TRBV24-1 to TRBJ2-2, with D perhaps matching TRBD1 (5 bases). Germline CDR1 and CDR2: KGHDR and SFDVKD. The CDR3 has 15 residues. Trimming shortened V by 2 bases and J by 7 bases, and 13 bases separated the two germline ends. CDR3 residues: CATSDSTVPFGELFF. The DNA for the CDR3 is TGTGCCACCAGTGATTCGACAGTGCCGTTCGGGGAGCTGTTTTTT.

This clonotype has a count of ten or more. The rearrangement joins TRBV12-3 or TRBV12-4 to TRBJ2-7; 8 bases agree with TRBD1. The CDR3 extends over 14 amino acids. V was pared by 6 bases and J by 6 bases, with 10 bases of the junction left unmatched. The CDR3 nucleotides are TGTGCCAGCAGCCGACGACAGGGGAGTAGCGAGCAGTACTTC. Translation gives CASSRRQGSSEQYF.

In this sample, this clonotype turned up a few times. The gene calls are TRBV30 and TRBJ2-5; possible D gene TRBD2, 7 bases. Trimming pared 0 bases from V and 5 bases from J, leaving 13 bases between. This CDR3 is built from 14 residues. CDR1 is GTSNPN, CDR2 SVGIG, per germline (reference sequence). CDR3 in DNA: TGTGCCTGGAGTGTACTCGAGGGGGGGGAGACCCAGTACTTC. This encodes CAWSVLEGGETQYF.

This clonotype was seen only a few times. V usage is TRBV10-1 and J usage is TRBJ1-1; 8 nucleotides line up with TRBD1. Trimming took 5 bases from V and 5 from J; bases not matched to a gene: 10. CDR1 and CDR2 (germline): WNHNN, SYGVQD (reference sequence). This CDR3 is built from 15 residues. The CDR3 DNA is TGCGCCAGCAGTCCCCCGAGGACAGGGCGGACTGAAGCTTTCTTT. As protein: CASSPPRTGRTEAFF.

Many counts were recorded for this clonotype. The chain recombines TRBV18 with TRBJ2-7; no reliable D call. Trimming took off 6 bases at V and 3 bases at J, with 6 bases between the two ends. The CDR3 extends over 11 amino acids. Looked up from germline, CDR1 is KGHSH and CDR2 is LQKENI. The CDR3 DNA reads TGTGCCAGCTCGACGGGCTACGAGCAGTACTTC. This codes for CASSTGYEQYF.

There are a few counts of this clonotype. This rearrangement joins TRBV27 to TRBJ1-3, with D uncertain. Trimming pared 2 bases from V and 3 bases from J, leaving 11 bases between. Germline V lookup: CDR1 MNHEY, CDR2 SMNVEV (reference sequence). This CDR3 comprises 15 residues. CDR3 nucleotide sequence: TGTGCCAGCAGTTTAGGAGCGAGTCTTGGAAACACCATATATTTT. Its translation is CASSLGASLGNTIYF.

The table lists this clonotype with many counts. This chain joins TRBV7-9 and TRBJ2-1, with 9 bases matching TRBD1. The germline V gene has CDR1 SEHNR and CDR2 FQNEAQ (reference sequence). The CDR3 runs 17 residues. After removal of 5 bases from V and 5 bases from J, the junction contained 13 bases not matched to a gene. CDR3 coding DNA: TGTGCCAGCAGCCCACCACCGGGACAGGGTGGAGACAATGAGCAGTTCTTC. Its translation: CASSPPPGQGGDNEQFF.

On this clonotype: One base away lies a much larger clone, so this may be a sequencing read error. CDR3 DNA sequence: TGTGCCAGCAGCTCCGGAGTTAGCACAGATACGCAGTATTTT. Amino acid sequence: CASSSGVSTDTQYF. This chain joins TRBV7-2 and TRBJ2-3; D unresolved. V was cut by 4 bases and J by 0 bases, with 8 bases left in between. Germline V gives CDR1 SGHTA, CDR2 FQGNSA. CDR3 length: 14 amino acids.

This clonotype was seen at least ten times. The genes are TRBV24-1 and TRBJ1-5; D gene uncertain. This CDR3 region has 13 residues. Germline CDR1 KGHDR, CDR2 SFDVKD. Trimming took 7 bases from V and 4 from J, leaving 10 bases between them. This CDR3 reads CATSGGWNQPQHF. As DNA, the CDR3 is TGTGCCACCAGCGGAGGGTGGAATCAGCCCCAGCATTTT.

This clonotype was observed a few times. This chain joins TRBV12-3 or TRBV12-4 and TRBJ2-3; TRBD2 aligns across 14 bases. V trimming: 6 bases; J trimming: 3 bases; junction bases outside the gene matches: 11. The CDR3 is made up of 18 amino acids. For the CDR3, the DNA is TGTGCCAGCAGACAAATCACCGGGACTAGCGGGAGTACAGATACGCAGTATTTT. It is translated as CASRQITGTSGSTDTQYF.

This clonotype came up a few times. CDR3 sequence reads: CASSLNREDSYNEQFF. The CDR3 nucleotides read TGTGCCAGCAGCTTAAATCGGGAGGACTCCTACAATGAGCAGTTCTTC. The V and J genes are TRBV7-3 and TRBJ2-1, with 7 bases fitting TRBD2. Losses at the gene ends were 1 base for V and 0 bases for J; bases not matched to a gene: 3. This CDR3 is built from 16 residues. Germline-derived CDR1 and CDR2 are SGHTA and FQGTGA. Full variable domain (outside the CDR3, taken from reference TRBV7-3 and TRBJ2-1): GAGVSQTPSNKVTEKGKYVELRCDPISGHTALYWYRQSLGQGPEFLIYFQGTGAADDSGLPNDRFFAVRPEGSVSTLKIQRTERGDSAVYLCASSLNREDSYNEQFFGPGTRLTVL.

The DNA for the CDR3 is TGTGCCTGGAGCCTCCGGACAAAACAAGAGACCCAGTACTTC. Its protein product is CAWSLRTKQETQYF. The chain uses TRBV30 and TRBJ2-5; perhaps TRBD1 as D (5 bases). Trimming removed 3 bases from V and 2 bases from J, with 13 bases in between. The CDR3 is made up of 14 amino acids. The germline V gene has CDR1 GTSNPN and CDR2 SVGIG (reference sequence).

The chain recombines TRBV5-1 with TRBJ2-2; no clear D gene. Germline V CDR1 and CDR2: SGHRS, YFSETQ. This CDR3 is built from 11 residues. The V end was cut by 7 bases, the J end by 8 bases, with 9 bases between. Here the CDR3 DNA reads TGCGCCAGCCACGAAACTGGGGAGCTGTTTTTT. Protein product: CASHETGELFF. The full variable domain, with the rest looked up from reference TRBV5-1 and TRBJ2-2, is KAGVTQTPRYLIKTRGQQVTLSCSPISGHRSVSWYQQTPGQGLQFLFEYFSETQRNKGNFPGRFSGRQFSNSRSEMNVSTLELGDSALYLCASHETGELFFGEGSRLTVL.

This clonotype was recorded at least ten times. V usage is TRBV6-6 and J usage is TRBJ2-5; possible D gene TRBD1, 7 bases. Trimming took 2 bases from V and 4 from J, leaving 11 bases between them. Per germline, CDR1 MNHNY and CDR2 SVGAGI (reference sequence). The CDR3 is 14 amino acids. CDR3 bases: TGTGCCAGCAGTTACCGACAGGGAGGAGAGACCCAGTACTTC. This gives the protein CASSYRQGGETQYF.

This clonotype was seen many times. In DNA, the CDR3 is TGTGCCATCAGTGAGTCGAATGAGCAGTTCTTC. It codes for CAISESNEQFF. This chain links TRBV10-3 with TRBJ2-1; unclear D gene. The CDR3 runs to 11 residues. Germline CDR1 reads ENHRY; CDR2 reads SYGVKD. The germline V and J ends were trimmed by 0 bases and 7 bases, with 1 base remaining between them.

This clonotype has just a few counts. The CDR3 DNA reads TGTGCCAGCAGTGAAAAATCTCCCAGGGGGGCCCGGAATAGGGAAAAACTGTTTTTT. Encoded protein: CASSEKSPRGARNREKLFF. The chain couples TRBV2 to TRBJ1-4; 7 bases match TRBD1. After removal of 2 bases from V and 8 bases from J, the junction contained 20 bases not matched to a gene. The CDR3 covers 19 residues. Looked up from germline, CDR1 is SNHLY and CDR2 is FYNNEI.

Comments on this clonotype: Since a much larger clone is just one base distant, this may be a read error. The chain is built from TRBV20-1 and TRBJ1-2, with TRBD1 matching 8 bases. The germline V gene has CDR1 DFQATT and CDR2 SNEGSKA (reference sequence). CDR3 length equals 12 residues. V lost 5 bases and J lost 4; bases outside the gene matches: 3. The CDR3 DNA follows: TGCAGTGCTGAGGACAGGGTCTATGGCTACACCTTC. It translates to CSAEDRVYGYTF.

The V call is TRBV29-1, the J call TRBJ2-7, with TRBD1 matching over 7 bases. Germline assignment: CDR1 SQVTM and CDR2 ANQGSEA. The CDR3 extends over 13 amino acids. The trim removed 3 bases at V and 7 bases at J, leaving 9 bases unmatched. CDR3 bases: TGCAGCGTTGACTGGACAGGTGGAACTGAGCAGTACTTC. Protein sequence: CSVDWTGGTEQYF.

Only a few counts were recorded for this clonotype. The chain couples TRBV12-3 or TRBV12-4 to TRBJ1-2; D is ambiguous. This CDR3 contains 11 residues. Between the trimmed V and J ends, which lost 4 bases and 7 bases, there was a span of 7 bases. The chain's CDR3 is CASSSGFGYTF. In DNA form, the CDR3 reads TGTGCCAGCAGTTCCGGGTTTGGCTACACCTTC.

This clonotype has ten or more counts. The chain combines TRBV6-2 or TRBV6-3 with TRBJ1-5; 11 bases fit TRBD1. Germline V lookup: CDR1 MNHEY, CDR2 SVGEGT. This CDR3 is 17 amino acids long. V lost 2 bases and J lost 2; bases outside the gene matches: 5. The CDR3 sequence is CASSYGTGGSGNQPQHF. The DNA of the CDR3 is TGTGCCAGCAGTTACGGGACAGGGGGTTCTGGCAATCAGCCCCAGCATTTT.

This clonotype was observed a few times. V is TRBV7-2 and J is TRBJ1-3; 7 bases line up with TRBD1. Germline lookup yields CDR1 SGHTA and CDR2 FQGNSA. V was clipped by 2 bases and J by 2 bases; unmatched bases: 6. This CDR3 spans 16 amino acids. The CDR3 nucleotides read TGTGCCAGCAGCTTAACGACAGGGACGACTGGAAACACCATATATTTT. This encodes CASSLTTGTTGNTIYF.

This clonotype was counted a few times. CDR3 sequence reads: CASSEDSRNEKLFF. The DNA of the CDR3 is TGTGCCAGCAGCGAGGACAGCCGGAATGAAAAACTGTTTTTT. V gene TRBV11-1 combines with J gene TRBJ1-4; maybe TRBD1 (6 bases). Germline V lookup: CDR1 SGHAT, CDR2 FQDESV (reference sequence). The V gene lost 5 bases and the J gene lost 5 bases, with 12 bases spanning the gap. This CDR3 region has 14 residues.

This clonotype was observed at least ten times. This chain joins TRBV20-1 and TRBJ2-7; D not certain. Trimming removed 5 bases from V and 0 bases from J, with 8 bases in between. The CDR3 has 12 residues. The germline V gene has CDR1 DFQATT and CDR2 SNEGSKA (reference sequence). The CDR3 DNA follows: TGCAGTGCTCCACAGAGCTCCTACGAGCAGTACTTC. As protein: CSAPQSSYEQYF.

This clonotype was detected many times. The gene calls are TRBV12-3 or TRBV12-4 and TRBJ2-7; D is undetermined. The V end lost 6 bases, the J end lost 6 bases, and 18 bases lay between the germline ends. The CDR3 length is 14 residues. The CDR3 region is CASSYHGRWFEQYF. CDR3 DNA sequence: TGTGCCAGCAGCTATCACGGCCGGTGGTTCGAGCAGTACTTC.

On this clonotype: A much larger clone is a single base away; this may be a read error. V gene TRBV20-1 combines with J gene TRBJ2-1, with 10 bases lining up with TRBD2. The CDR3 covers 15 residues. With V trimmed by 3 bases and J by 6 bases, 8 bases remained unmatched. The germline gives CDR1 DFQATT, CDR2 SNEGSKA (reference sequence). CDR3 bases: TGCAGTGCTAGCCGAGCGGGAGGGTGGGGCAATGAGCAGTTCTTC. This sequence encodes CSASRAGGWGNEQFF.

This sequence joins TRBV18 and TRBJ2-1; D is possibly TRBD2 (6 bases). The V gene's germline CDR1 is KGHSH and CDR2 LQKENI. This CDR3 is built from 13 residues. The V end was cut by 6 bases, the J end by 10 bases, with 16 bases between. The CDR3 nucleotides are TGTGCCAGCTCGGCGGGACTCCTCTACGAGCAGTTCTTC. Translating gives CASSAGLLYEQFF.

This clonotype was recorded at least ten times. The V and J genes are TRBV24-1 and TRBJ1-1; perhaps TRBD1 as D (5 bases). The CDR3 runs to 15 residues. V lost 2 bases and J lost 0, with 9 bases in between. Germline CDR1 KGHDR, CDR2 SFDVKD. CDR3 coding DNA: TGTGCCACCAGTGATTCAAGGGGTTTGAACACTGAAGCTTTCTTT. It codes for CATSDSRGLNTEAFF.

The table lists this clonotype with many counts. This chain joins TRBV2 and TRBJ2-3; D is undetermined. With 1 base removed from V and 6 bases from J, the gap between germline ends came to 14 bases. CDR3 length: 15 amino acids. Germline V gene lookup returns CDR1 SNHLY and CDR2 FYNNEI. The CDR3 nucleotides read TGTGCCAGCAGTGAAGTCGGGCCTCGCCGCGATACGCAGTATTTT. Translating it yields CASSEVGPRRDTQYF. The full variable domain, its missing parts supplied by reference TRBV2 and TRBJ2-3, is EPEVTQTPSHQVTQMGQEVILRCVPISNHLYFYWYRQILGQKVEFLVSFYNNEISEKSEIFDDQFSVERPDGSNFTLKIRSTKLEDSAMYFCASSEVGPRRDTQYFGPGTRLTVL.